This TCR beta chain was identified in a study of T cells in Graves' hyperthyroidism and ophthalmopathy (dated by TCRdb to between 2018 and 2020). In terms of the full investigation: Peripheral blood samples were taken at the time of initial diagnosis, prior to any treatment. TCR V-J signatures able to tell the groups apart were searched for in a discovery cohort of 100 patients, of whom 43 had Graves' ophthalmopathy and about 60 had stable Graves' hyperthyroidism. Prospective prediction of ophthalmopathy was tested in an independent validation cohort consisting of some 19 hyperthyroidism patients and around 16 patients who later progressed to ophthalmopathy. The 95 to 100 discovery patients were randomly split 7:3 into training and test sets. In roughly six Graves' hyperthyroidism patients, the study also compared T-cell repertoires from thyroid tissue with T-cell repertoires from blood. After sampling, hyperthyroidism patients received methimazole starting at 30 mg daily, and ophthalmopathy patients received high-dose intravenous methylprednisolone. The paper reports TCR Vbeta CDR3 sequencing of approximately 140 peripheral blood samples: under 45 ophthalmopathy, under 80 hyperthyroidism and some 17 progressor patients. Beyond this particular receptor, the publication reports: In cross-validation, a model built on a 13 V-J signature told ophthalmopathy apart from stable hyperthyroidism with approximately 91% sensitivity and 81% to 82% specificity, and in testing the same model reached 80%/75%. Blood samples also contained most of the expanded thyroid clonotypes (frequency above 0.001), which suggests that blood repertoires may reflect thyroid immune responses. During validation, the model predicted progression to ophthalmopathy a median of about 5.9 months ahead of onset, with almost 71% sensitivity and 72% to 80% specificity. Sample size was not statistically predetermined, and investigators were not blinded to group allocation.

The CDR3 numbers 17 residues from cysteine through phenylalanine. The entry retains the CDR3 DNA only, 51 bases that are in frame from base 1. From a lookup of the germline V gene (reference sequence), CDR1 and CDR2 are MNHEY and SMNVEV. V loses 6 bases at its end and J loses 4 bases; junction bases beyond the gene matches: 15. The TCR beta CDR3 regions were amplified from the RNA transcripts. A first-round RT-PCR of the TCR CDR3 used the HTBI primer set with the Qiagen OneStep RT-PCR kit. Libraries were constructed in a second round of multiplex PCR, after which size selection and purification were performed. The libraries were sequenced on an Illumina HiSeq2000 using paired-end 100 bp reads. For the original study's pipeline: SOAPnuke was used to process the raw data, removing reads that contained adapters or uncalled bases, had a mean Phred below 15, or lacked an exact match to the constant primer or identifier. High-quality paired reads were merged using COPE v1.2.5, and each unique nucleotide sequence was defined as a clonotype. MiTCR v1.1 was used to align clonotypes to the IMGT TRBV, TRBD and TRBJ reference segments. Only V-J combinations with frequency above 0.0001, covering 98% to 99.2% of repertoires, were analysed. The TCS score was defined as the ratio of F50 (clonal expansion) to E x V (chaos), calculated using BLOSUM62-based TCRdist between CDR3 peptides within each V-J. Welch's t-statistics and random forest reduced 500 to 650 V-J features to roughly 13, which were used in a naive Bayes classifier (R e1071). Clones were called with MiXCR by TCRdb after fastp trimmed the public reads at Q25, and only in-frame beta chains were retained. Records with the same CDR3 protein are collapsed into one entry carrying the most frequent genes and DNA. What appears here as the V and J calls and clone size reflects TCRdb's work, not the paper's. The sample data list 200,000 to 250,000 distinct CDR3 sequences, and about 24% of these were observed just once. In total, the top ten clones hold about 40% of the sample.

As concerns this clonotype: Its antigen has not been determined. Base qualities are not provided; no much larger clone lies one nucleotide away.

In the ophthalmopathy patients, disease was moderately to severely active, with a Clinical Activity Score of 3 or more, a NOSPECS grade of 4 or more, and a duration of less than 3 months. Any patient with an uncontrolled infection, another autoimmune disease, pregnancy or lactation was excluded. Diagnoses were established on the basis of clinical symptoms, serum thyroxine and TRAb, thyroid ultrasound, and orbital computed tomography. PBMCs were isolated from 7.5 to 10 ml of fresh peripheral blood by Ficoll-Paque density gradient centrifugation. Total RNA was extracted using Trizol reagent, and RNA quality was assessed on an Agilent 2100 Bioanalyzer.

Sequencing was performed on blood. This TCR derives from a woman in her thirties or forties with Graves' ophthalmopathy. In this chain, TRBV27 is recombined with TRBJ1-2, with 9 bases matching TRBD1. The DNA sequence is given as TGTGCCAGCAGCGAGGGACAGGGAGCACTTAGTCGCTATGGCTACACCTTC. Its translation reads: CASSEGQGALSRYGYTF.